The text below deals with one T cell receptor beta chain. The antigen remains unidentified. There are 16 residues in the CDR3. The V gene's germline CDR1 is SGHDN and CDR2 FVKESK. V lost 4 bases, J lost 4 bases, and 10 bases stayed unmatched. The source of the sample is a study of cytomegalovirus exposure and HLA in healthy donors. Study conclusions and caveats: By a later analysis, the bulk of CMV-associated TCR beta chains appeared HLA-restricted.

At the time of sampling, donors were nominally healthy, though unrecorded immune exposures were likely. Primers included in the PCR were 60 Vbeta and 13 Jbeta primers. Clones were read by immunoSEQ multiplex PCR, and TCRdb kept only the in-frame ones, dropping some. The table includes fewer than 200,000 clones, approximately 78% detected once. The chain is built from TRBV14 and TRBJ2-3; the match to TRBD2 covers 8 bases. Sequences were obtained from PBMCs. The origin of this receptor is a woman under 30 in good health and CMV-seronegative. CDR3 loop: CASSPPREGRADTQYF. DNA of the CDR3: TGTGCCAGCAGCCCCCCCCGGGAGGGGAGGGCAGATACGCAGTATTTT.